Below, 27 T cell receptor beta chains from the same sample are listed, as sequenced in a study of spatial heterogeneity in lung cancer (dated by TCRdb to the late 2010s). Library preparation employed 5' RACE. Sequencer: NextSeq 500. The raw public reads went through TCRdb reprocessing: fastp at Q25, MiXCR clone calling, in-frame beta chains kept. Rows matching on CDR3 protein sequence are summarized as one entry with the most common DNA and genes. For this sample there are 2,500 to 3,500 distinct CDR3 sequences; 15% to 20% appear just once. Jointly, the top ten make up over 35% of the sample. This specimen's time point label, per the study, means: blood at routine non-recurrence follow-up after resection. Source: PBMCs, taken at follow-up. Receptors were obtained from a male donor with early-stage non-small cell lung cancer.

This clonotype is medium-sized by share. This rearrangement joins TRBV5-1 to TRBJ2-3; D is unclear. The germline V gene has CDR1 SGHRS and CDR2 YFSETQ. V dropped 0 bases and J dropped 8 bases, with 10 bases sitting between them. This CDR3 region has 13 residues. CDR3 nucleotides: TGCGCCAGCAGCTTGGAAGGCATAATTACGCAGTATTTT. It codes for CASSLEGIITQYF.

This clonotype is deemed medium-sized. The rearrangement joins TRBV9 to TRBJ1-3; D is ambiguous. The germline CDR1 and CDR2 sequences are SGDLS and YYNGEE. This CDR3 is 14 amino acids long. The V end was cut by 4 bases, the J end by 1 base, with 9 bases between. The CDR3 region is CASSRDMSGNTIYF. In DNA form, the CDR3 reads TGTGCCAGCAGCCGTGACATGTCTGGAAACACCATATATTTT.

The rearrangement joins TRBV20-1 to TRBJ2-7; the match to TRBD2 covers 9 bases. This CDR3 comprises 15 residues. Germline V gene data show CDR1 as DFQATT and CDR2 as SNEGSKA (reference sequence). V lost 3 bases to trimming and J lost 2 bases; unmatched junction nucleotides: 8. CDR3 bases: TGCAGTGCTAGGCATCCAAGCGGGAGGACCTACGAGCAGTACTTC. Translated, it gives CSARHPSGRTYEQYF.

The V call is TRBV7-2, the J call TRBJ2-7; 7 nucleotides line up with TRBD1. The CDR3 covers 13 residues. The junction had 4 bases not matched to a gene; V was cut back by 4 bases and J by 4 bases. Germline V gene lookup returns CDR1 SGHTA and CDR2 FQGNSA. The CDR3 coding sequence is TGTGCCAGCAGCTACGGACAGGTATACGAGCAGTACTTC. It is translated as CASSYGQVYEQYF. Based on the CDR3 plus reference TRBV7-2 and TRBJ2-7, the full variable domain is GAGVSQSPSNKVTEKGKDVELRCDPISGHTALYWYRQSLGQGLEFLIYFQGNSAPDKSGLPSDRFSAERTGGSVSTLTIQRTQQEDSAVYLCASSYGQVYEQYFGPGTRLTVT.

This clonotype is medium-sized by share. CDR3 nucleotide sequence: TGTGCCAGCAGCTTAGTGGTAACCAGCGCTTTCTTT. It yields the protein CASSLVVTSAFF. The chain combines TRBV7-9 with TRBJ1-1; D is unclear. The CDR3 has 12 amino acids. Germline V lookup: CDR1 SEHNR, CDR2 FQNEAQ (reference sequence). Trimming shortened V by 1 base and J by 11 bases, and 11 bases separated the two germline ends.

This sequence joins TRBV7-8 and TRBJ2-6, with D tentatively TRBD1 or TRBD2 (6 bases each). CDR3 length: 15 amino acids. The V end was cut by 4 bases, the J end by 9 bases, with 16 bases between. The germline V gene encodes CDR1 SGHVS and CDR2 FQNEAQ. This CDR3 is CASSYPYGGGNVLTF. DNA of the CDR3: TGTGCCAGCAGCTACCCATACGGGGGCGGCAACGTCCTGACTTTC.

In this sample, this clonotype is large. The chain uses TRBV12-3 or TRBV12-4 and TRBJ1-5; 8 bases fit TRBD1. V was pared by 5 bases and J by 5 bases, with 14 bases of the junction left unmatched. The CDR3 has 17 residues. CDR3 amino acids: CASSRARGTGGDQPQHF. The CDR3 DNA reads as TGTGCCAGCAGTCGTGCGCGAGGGACAGGTGGGGATCAGCCCCAGCATTTT.

The genes are TRBV25-1 and TRBJ2-2; 11 nucleotides match TRBD2. The CDR3 totals 16 residues. Germline loops: CDR1 MGHDK, CDR2 SYGVNS. Losses at the gene ends were 4 bases for V and 7 bases for J; bases not matched to a gene: 8. The CDR3, as DNA: TGTGCCAGCAGTGCCAGACTAGCGGGGACCGGCGGGGAGCTGTTTTTT. This gives the protein CASSARLAGTGGELFF.

V gene TRBV6-2 or TRBV6-3 combines with J gene TRBJ2-2, with TRBD1 matching 8 bases. Germline loops: CDR1 MNHEY, CDR2 SVGEGT. The CDR3 has 16 residues. Trimming removed 4 bases from V and 1 base from J; junction bases left unmatched: 5. The CDR3 coding sequence is TGTGCCAGCAGTTTAAAGACAGGGGTGAACACCGGGGAGCTGTTTTTT. Amino acid sequence: CASSLKTGVNTGELFF.

V gene TRBV28 combines with J gene TRBJ2-7; D remains unclear. V lost 5 bases, J lost 7 bases, and 12 bases lay in between. Germline lookup yields CDR1 MDHEN and CDR2 SYDVKM. The CDR3 is 12 amino acids. CDR3 nucleotide sequence: TGTGCCAGCAGTCCCCGACGGCGGGAGCAGTACTTC. Translation gives CASSPRRREQYF.

This clonotype is labeled as medium-sized. The chain joins TRBV12-3 or TRBV12-4 to TRBJ2-5; 9 bases line up with TRBD1. V lost 3 bases, J lost 5 bases, and 7 bases stayed unmatched. The CDR3 is 15 amino acids. For the CDR3, the DNA is TGTGCCAGCAGTTTGGGTCGGACAGGGGTTGAGACCCAGTACTTC. It codes for CASSLGRTGVETQYF.

This clonotype appeared a single time. The rearrangement joins TRBV4-2 to TRBJ2-2; 10 bases are a match to TRBD2. This CDR3 is 16 amino acids long. Germline trimming cut 4 bases from V and 8 bases from J; bases unmatched to any gene: 10. Germline assignment: CDR1 LGHNA and CDR2 YNFKEQ. The CDR3, as DNA: TGTGCCAGCAGCCTGAGCGGGAGGGCACTTGCTGGGGAGCTGTTTTTT. This translates into CASSLSGRALAGELFF.

The chain joins TRBV28 to TRBJ2-1; tentatively, D is TRBD2 (6 bases). The CDR3 has 13 residues. Germline-derived CDR1 and CDR2 are MDHEN and SYDVKM. V gave up 6 bases and J gave up 7 bases, with 13 bases separating them. The CDR3 protein is CASSTGLGNEQFF. The CDR3 DNA sequence: TGTGCCAGCAGCACGGGACTGGGGAATGAGCAGTTCTTC.

Ten or more counts support this clonotype. The chain employs TRBV7-9 and TRBJ2-7; D possibly uses TRBD1 or TRBD2 (5 bases each). The V gene lost 5 bases and the J gene lost 3 bases, with 11 bases spanning the gap. The CDR3 consists of 13 residues. Germline V gene sequence: CDR1 SEHNR, CDR2 FQNEAQ (reference sequence). CDR3 nucleotide sequence: TGTGCCAGCAGCCCGGGACCGATCTACGAGCAGTACTTC. As protein: CASSPGPIYEQYF.

This clonotype is medium-sized in the sample. The chain is built from TRBV5-4 and TRBJ1-2; 8 bases map to TRBD1. The CDR3 loop spans 14 amino acids. Germline V gives CDR1 SGHNT, CDR2 YYREEE (reference sequence). V lost 2 bases, J lost 4 bases, and 4 bases stayed unmatched. This CDR3 reads CASSLQGGFYGYTF. The CDR3 region has the DNA TGTGCCAGCAGCTTACAGGGGGGCTTCTATGGCTACACCTTC.

The chain combines TRBV11-1 with TRBJ2-1, with 16 bases that match TRBD2. V was pared by 5 bases and J by 3 bases, with 7 bases of the junction left unmatched. The CDR3 is made up of 18 amino acids. Germline CDR1 and CDR2: SGHAT and FQDESV (reference sequence). For the CDR3, the DNA is TGTGCCAGCAGCCCGGGACTAGCGGGAGGGTTCGACTACAATGAGCAGTTCTTC. Translation: CASSPGLAGGFDYNEQFF.

V usage is TRBV5-4 and J usage is TRBJ2-3; D is possibly TRBD1 or TRBD2 (5 bases each). Trimming cost V 4 bases and J 6 bases, with 6 bases left between them. CDR1 is SGHNT, CDR2 YYREEE, per germline (reference sequence). CDR3 length equals 11 residues. In nucleotides, the CDR3 is TGTGCCAGCAGCGGGGGTGATACGCAGTATTTT. Encoded protein: CASSGGDTQYF.

Only a few counts were recorded for this clonotype. The chain links TRBV4-1 to TRBJ2-1; 9 bases align to TRBD2. Germline values: CDR1 MGHRA, CDR2 YSYEKL. V dropped 3 bases and J dropped 7; count of bases not matched to a gene: 10. This CDR3 spans 16 amino acids. CDR3 amino acids: CASSHLGSGRENEQFF. The CDR3 region has the DNA TGCGCCAGCAGCCATCTGGGTAGCGGGAGAGAAAATGAGCAGTTCTTC.

This clonotype is labeled as medium-sized. The chain recombines TRBV6-4 with TRBJ2-3; TRBD2 is a possible D gene (6 bases). With 2 bases removed from V and 0 bases from J, the gap between germline ends came to 9 bases. Germline V lookup: CDR1 MRHNA, CDR2 SNTAGT. This CDR3 spans 15 amino acids. The CDR3, as DNA: TGTGCCAGCAGTGACAGGGCGGGAAGCACAGATACGCAGTATTTT. Its translation: CASSDRAGSTDTQYF.

This clonotype was counted many times. V usage is TRBV28 and J usage is TRBJ1-6; unclear D gene. With 5 bases removed from V and 5 bases from J, the gap between germline ends came to 13 bases. The CDR3 runs to 15 residues. The V gene's germline CDR1 is MDHEN and CDR2 SYDVKM. The CDR3 here is CASSAPTGNNSPLHF. CDR3 coding DNA: TGTGCCAGCAGTGCGCCGACGGGGAATAATTCACCCCTCCACTTT.

The chain combines TRBV14 with TRBJ2-1; 7 bases agree with TRBD2. Germline trimming cut 1 base from V and 8 bases from J; bases unmatched to any gene: 8. The CDR3 is made up of 15 amino acids. Germline values: CDR1 SGHDN, CDR2 FVKESK. The CDR3 nucleotides read TGTGCCAGCAGCCAAGTTCAAGCGGGAACGTATGAGCAGTTCTTC. It codes for CASSQVQAGTYEQFF.

The chain employs TRBV30 and TRBJ2-6; unclear D gene. Germline values: CDR1 GTSNPN, CDR2 SVGIG (reference sequence). With 3 bases removed from V and 2 bases from J, the gap between germline ends came to 2 bases. The CDR3 length is 12 residues. The CDR3 region has the DNA TGTGCCTGGAGCACTGGGGCCAACGTCCTGACTTTC. This sequence encodes CAWSTGANVLTF. Based on the CDR3 plus reference TRBV30 and TRBJ2-6, the full variable domain is SQTIHQWPATLVQPVGSPLSLECTVEGTSNPNLYWYRQAAGRGLQLLFYSVGIGQISSEVPQNLSASRPQDRQFILSSKKLLLSDSGFYLCAWSTGANVLTFGAGSRLTVL.

At least ten counts were recorded for this clonotype. The chain has TRBV7-2 and TRBJ2-1; D is ambiguous. The germline V gene encodes CDR1 SGHTA and CDR2 FQGNSA. There are 15 residues in the CDR3. Trimming removed 2 bases at V and 7 bases at J, with 15 bases between. This CDR3 reads CASSLQDSPLNEQFF. DNA of the CDR3: TGTGCCAGCAGCTTACAAGACTCGCCCCTTAATGAGCAGTTCTTC.

Judged by abundance, this clonotype is medium-sized. The rearrangement uses TRBV11-2 and TRBJ1-6; D is undetermined. V was clipped by 0 bases and J by 7 bases, with 10 bases between them. Germline V gene data show CDR1 as SGHAT and CDR2 as FQNNGV. This CDR3 comprises 15 residues. The CDR3 coding sequence is TGTGCCAGCAGCTTAGACACAGCCAGGAATTCACCCCTCCACTTT. Residues: CASSLDTARNSPLHF.

This clonotype is categorized as medium-sized. This sequence joins TRBV20-1 and TRBJ1-4; TRBD1 matches 9 bases. Germline CDR1 is DFQATT and CDR2 is SNEGSKA (reference sequence). After removal of 3 bases from V and 6 bases from J, the junction contained 2 bases not matched to a gene. CDR3 size: 13 residues. Written as DNA, the CDR3 is TGCAGTGCTAGGAGGGACAGGGATGAAAAACTGTTTTTT. Its translation is CSARRDRDEKLFF.

This clonotype is classed as medium-sized (0.01 to 0.1%). The chain recombines TRBV6-5 with TRBJ2-7; 11 bases agree with TRBD2. Germline CDR1 MNHEY, CDR2 SVGAGI. The V gene end was trimmed by 7 bases and the J gene end by 4 bases; junction bases not matched to a gene: 3. The CDR3 is made up of 13 amino acids. CDR3 region: CASKTSGSYEQYV. The CDR3 DNA is TGTGCCAGCAAAACTAGCGGGAGTTACGAGCAGTACGTC.

The V gene is TRBV7-9, the J gene TRBJ2-7, with 9 nucleotides matching TRBD2. V lost 5 bases, J lost 1 base, and 6 bases stayed unmatched. The CDR3 spans 15 residues. CDR1 SEHNR and CDR2 FQNEAQ come from the germline V gene (reference sequence). The CDR3 spells CASSQLTSGSYEQYF. CDR3 sequence (DNA): TGTGCCAGCAGCCAATTGACTAGCGGTTCCTACGAGCAGTACTTC.